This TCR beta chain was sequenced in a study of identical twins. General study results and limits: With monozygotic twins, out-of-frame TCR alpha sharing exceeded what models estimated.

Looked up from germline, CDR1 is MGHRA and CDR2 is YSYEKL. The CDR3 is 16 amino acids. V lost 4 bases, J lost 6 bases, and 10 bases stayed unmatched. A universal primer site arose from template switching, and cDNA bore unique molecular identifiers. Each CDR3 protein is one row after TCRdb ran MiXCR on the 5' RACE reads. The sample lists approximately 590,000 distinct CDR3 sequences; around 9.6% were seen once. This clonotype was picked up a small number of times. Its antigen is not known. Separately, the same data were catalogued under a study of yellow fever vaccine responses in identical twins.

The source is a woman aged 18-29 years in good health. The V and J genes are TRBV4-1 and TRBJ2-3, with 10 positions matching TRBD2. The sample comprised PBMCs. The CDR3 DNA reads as TGCGCCAGCAGCCCCCCCTCTAGCGGGAGAACGGATACGCAGTATTTT. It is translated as CASSPPSSGRTDTQYF.